Below, one T cell receptor (beta chain) is given with its context. Antigen: not known. The source of the sample is a study of monozygotic twins with inflammatory bowel disease. Study-level points and caveats: Findings did not support one strong IBD-associated signal or clonotype. Using the inverse Simpson index, IBD patients had lower TCRbeta diversity than healthy co-twins.

It was approximately 3,700 ng of total RNA that each TCR library used. TCRdb reprocessed the 5' RACE reads, with one entry per CDR3 protein and no DNA. The sample has approximately 330,000 distinct CDR3 sequences. The CDR3 has 13 amino acids. CDR1 is DFQATT and CDR2 is SNEGSKA in the germline V gene (reference sequence). The V and J genes are TRBV20-1 and TRBJ2-7; the TRBD2 assignment by TCRdb is unverifiable without DNA. Sequencing input: blood. This receptor was identified in a human donor with ulcerative colitis or Crohn's disease, or a healthy co-twin of an affected twin (not recorded which). The CDR3 loop reads CSASIAGTYEQYF.